The 22 T cell receptor beta chains listed next were all sequenced from one sample in a study of blood T cell repertoires in COVID-19 (dated by TCRdb to 2019 to 2021). The library was produced with the immunoSEQ multiplex PCR assay. The table was pulled from immuneACCESS by TCRdb, which kept in-frame rearrangements only. Such tables lose some clones; where checked, under half of the loss comes from unresolved V genes, and the rest has no known cause. The sample data list some 74,000 clones, and 87% of these were observed just once. 6.6% of the sample lies in the top ten. Sequencing was performed on peripheral blood. The receptors stem from a man in his fifties with active COVID-19.

This rearrangement joins TRBV3-1 (or the pseudogene TRBV3-2) to TRBJ2-1, with 8 nucleotides matching TRBD2. Germline V gives CDR1 LGHDT, CDR2 YNNKEL (reference sequence). After removal of 2 bases from V and 0 bases from J, the junction contained 3 bases not matched to a gene. This CDR3 is 16 amino acids long. CDR3: CASSQIRGGSYNEQFF. The CDR3 nucleotides are TGTGCCAGCAGCCAAATCCGGGGGGGCTCCTACAATGAGCAGTTCTTC.

The chain has TRBV19 and TRBJ1-1; D is perhaps TRBD1 (5 bases). Trimming removed 3 bases at V and 5 bases at J, with 13 bases between. The CDR3 covers 14 residues. In germline, CDR1 is LNHDA, CDR2 SQIVND (reference sequence). DNA of the CDR3: TGTGCCAGTAGTATCTCTGGGAGGGGAACTGAAGCTTTCTTT. It specifies CASSISGRGTEAFF.

The J gene is TRBJ2-5, the V gene TRBV6-2 or TRBV6-3; D is undetermined. CDR1 is MNHEY and CDR2 is SVGEGT in the germline V gene. V lost 3 bases and J 6 bases, leaving 5 bases between the germline ends. The CDR3 is 11 amino acids. CDR3 loop: CASSYGQTQYF. The CDR3 DNA reads as TGTGCCAGCAGTTATGGGCAGACCCAGTACTTC.

In DNA, the CDR3 is TGCGCCAGCAGCCAAGCCCTTTTGACAGGACTTCACTACGAGCAGTACTTC. Its translation: CASSQALLTGLHYEQYF. The V gene is TRBV4-1, the J gene TRBJ2-7, with a weak D call TRBD1 (6 bases). Per the germline V gene, CDR1 is MGHRA and CDR2 is YSYEKL. V lost 1 base, J lost 3 bases, and 19 bases lay in between. This CDR3 region has 17 residues.

V usage is TRBV6-5 and J usage is TRBJ2-5; D is unresolved. The CDR3 has 12 residues. The germline CDR1 and CDR2 sequences are MNHEY and SVGAGI. The V end lost 7 bases, the J end lost 1 base, and 7 bases lay between the germline ends. The CDR3 region has the DNA TGTGCCAGCACCCCCTCCCAAGAGACCCAGTACTTC. Translation: CASTPSQETQYF.

A few counts support this clone. This chain joins TRBV6-6 and TRBJ1-2, with D possibly TRBD1 on 6 matching bases. The CDR3 is 14 amino acids. The ends were cut back, 8 bases at V and 3 bases at J, with 16 bases in the middle. From germline, CDR1 is MNHNY and CDR2 SVGAGI (reference sequence). The CDR3 is CASGGTGQHYGYTF. In DNA, the CDR3 is TGTGCCAGCGGCGGCACAGGGCAGCACTATGGCTACACCTTC.

This chain connects TRBV7-9 to TRBJ2-1; D might be TRBD1 (6 bases). The CDR3 length is 14 residues. Germline V CDR1 and CDR2: SEHNR, FQNEAQ (reference sequence). Trimming stripped 5 bases from V and 7 bases from J, with 15 bases between. The CDR3 region is CASSPSGTRNEQFF. DNA for the CDR3: TGTGCCAGCAGCCCTTCCGGGACAAGGAATGAGCAGTTCTTC.

This chain links TRBV7-2 with TRBJ2-3, with a possible D match to TRBD1 (5 bases). The germline V and J ends were trimmed by 1 base and 0 bases, with 14 bases remaining between them. The CDR3 extends over 17 amino acids. CDR1 is SGHTA and CDR2 is FQGNSA in the germline V gene. CDR3 amino acids: CASSLGRVVTSTDTQYF. The CDR3 DNA follows: TGTGCCAGCAGCTTAGGCAGGGTAGTTACTAGCACAGATACGCAGTATTTT.

This chain joins TRBV28 and TRBJ2-5; 7 bases align to TRBD1. In germline, CDR1 is MDHEN, CDR2 SYDVKM. The CDR3 runs 15 residues. V lost 3 bases to trimming and J lost 6 bases; unmatched junction nucleotides: 10. The DNA of the CDR3 is TGTGCCAGCAGTTTGCAGAACAGGGGCGGAAAGACCCAGTACTTC. Protein: CASSLQNRGGKTQYF.

The V and J genes are TRBV5-1 and TRBJ2-7; no firm D call. Germline V gene data show CDR1 as SGHRS and CDR2 as YFSETQ. Trimming took off 0 bases at V and 2 bases at J, with 9 bases between the two ends. The CDR3 is made up of 14 amino acids. CDR3 sequence (DNA): TGCGCCAGCAGCTTGGTGGTAGCCCCCTACGAGCAGTACTTC. Translation: CASSLVVAPYEQYF.

The chain joins TRBV5-6 to TRBJ2-3; D gene ambiguous. Trimming removed 2 bases from V and 2 bases from J, with 9 bases in between. This CDR3 region has 14 residues. CDR1 is SGHDT, CDR2 YYEEEE, per germline. This chain's CDR3 is CASSFGGDTDTQYF. The DNA for the CDR3 is TGTGCCAGCAGCTTCGGCGGTGACACAGATACGCAGTATTTT. The full variable domain, with the rest looked up from reference TRBV5-6 and TRBJ2-3, is DAGVTQSPTHLIKTRGQQVTLRCSPKSGHDTVSWYQQALGQGPQFIFQYYEEEERQRGNFPDRFSGHQFPNYSSELNVNALLLGDSALYLCASSFGGDTDTQYFGPGTRLTVL.

The CDR3 sequence is CASSVDSGGYGNTIYF. The CDR3 nucleotides are TGTGCCAGCAGCGTAGATTCAGGGGGATATGGAAACACCATATATTTT. V is TRBV9 and J is TRBJ1-3, with 7 positions matching TRBD1. The germline gives CDR1 SGDLS, CDR2 YYNGEE. With V trimmed by 0 bases and J by 3 bases, 6 bases remained unmatched. CDR3 size: 16 residues.

This rearrangement joins TRBV28 to TRBJ1-1; D remains ambiguous. V was clipped by 5 bases and J by 1 base, with 14 bases between them. CDR3 length equals 15 residues. Germline CDR1 reads MDHEN; CDR2 reads SYDVKM. For the CDR3, the DNA is TGTGCCAGCAGTGCCCCCCAGAGGGCGAACACTGAAGCTTTCTTT. It specifies CASSAPQRANTEAFF.

This clone has just one count. The chain is built from TRBV7-8 and TRBJ1-5, with D possibly TRBD1 on 6 matching bases. The germline V gene encodes CDR1 SGHVS and CDR2 FQNEAQ. This CDR3 contains 17 residues. The germline V and J ends were trimmed by 3 bases and 0 bases, with 15 bases remaining between them. CDR3 DNA: TGTGCCAGCAGCTTTAGAGAAGGGACACGTAGCAATCAGCCCCAGCATTTT. Its translation is CASSFREGTRSNQPQHF.

The CDR3 sequence is CASSPGTGLNYGYTF. The CDR3 DNA sequence: TGTGCCAGCAGCCCAGGGACAGGGTTAAACTATGGCTACACCTTC. The V and J genes are TRBV9 and TRBJ1-2, with TRBD1 matching 9 bases. The CDR3 runs to 15 residues. From germline, CDR1 is SGDLS and CDR2 YYNGEE. Trimming took 4 bases from V and 2 from J; bases not matched to a gene: 6.

The CDR3 here is CASSPYLAGGHDTQYF. The CDR3 DNA reads TGTGCCAGCAGCCCCTACCTAGCGGGGGGGCATGATACGCAGTATTTT. The V and J genes are TRBV6-2 or TRBV6-3 and TRBJ2-3, with 12 bases fitting TRBD2. This CDR3 has 16 amino acids. Germline CDR1 and CDR2: MNHEY and SVGEGT. Unmatched junction bases numbered 10, after V lost 6 bases and J lost 6 bases.

V and J are TRBV19 and TRBJ1-3; D may be TRBD1 (6 bases). The germline CDR1 and CDR2 sequences are LNHDA and SQIVND (reference sequence). Trimming removed 10 bases at V and 0 bases at J, with 16 bases between. This CDR3 comprises 15 residues. The DNA for the CDR3 is TGTGCCACCCGAGGGGGTGGACGCTCTGGAAACACCATATATTTT. It codes for CATRGGGRSGNTIYF.

The V and J genes are TRBV11-2 and TRBJ2-5, with 8 positions matching TRBD1. Germline V CDR1 and CDR2: SGHAT, FQNNGV. After removal of 2 bases from V and 0 bases from J, the junction contained 2 bases not matched to a gene. This CDR3 is built from 15 residues. CDR3 sequence reads: CASSLTGGYQETQYF. The CDR3 DNA reads TGTGCCAGCAGCTTAACAGGGGGGTACCAAGAGACCCAGTACTTC.

The CDR3 sequence: CASSYLTAGGGTEAFF. The CDR3 DNA reads as TGTGCCAGCAGTTACTTGACCGCGGGAGGAGGCACTGAAGCTTTCTTT. J is TRBJ1-1 and V is TRBV6-6; D remains ambiguous. The germline V and J ends were trimmed by 1 base and 4 bases, with 16 bases remaining between them. Germline CDR1 MNHNY, CDR2 SVGAGI (reference sequence). The CDR3 has 16 amino acids.

This clone was seen more than once but under ten times. The same CDR3 arises from other DNA sequences in this sample as well. This chain links TRBV6-5 with TRBJ1-2; TRBD1 agrees at 10 bases. This CDR3 region has 16 residues. Germline V lookup: CDR1 MNHEY, CDR2 SVGAGI. V was clipped by 0 bases and J by 4 bases; unmatched bases: 5. In DNA, the CDR3 is TGTGCCAGCAGTTACTCGAGGACAGGGGGAGGCTATGGCTACACCTTC. As protein: CASSYSRTGGGYGYTF.

The J gene is TRBJ1-1, the V gene TRBV19, with D hard to call. Germline-derived CDR1 and CDR2 are LNHDA and SQIVND (reference sequence). The CDR3 runs to 11 residues. The V gene lost 7 bases and the J gene lost 0 bases, with 3 bases spanning the gap. This CDR3 is CASTLNTEAFF. In nucleotides, the CDR3 is TGTGCCAGTACTCTGAACACTGAAGCTTTCTTT. Using reference TRBV19 and TRBJ1-1 for the parts outside the CDR3, the full variable domain is DGGITQSPKYLFRKEGQNVTLSCEQNLNHDAMYWYRQDPGQGLRLIYYSQIVNDFQKGDIAEGYSVSREKKESFPLTVTSAQKNPTAFYLCASTLNTEAFFGQGTRLTVV.

V is TRBV4-3 and J is TRBJ1-5, with 7 bases lining up with TRBD1. CDR3 length: 13 amino acids. With V trimmed by 5 bases and J by 7 bases, 5 bases remained unmatched. Germline assignment: CDR1 LGHNA and CDR2 YSLEER. The CDR3 region has the DNA TGCGCCAGCAGCTTAGACAGGGCGCAGCCCCAGCATTTT. Its translation is CASSLDRAQPQHF.